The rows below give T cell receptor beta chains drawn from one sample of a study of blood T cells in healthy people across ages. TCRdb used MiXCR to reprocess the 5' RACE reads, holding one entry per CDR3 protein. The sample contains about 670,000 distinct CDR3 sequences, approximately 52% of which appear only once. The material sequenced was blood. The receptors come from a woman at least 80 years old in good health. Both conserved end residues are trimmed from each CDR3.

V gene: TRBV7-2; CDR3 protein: ASPSYWGTGELF
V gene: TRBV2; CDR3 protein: ASRETYSTSGRWEQY
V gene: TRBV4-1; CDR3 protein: ASSHPGAESGNIQY
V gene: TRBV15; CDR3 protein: ATSPGLTYNEQF
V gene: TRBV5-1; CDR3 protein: ASSFTTGKANYGYT
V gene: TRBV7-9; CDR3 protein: ASRPGQELIRDTGELF
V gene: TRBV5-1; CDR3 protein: ASSLGALTSGKDEQY
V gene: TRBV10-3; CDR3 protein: AIKHTGNTGELF
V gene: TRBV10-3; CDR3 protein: AIRDKTQPQH
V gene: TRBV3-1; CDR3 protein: ASSPRRGEQY
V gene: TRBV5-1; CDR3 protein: ASRTGTNQETQY
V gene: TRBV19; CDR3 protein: ASRWGGTSNQPQH
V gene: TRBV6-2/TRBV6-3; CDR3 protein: ASRNVNNEQF
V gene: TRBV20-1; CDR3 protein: SASQGRADTQY
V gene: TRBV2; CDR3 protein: ASSEGRGRTAQY
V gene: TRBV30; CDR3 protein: AWSPQLGQINDEQY
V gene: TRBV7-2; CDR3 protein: ASSPRGTENEKLF
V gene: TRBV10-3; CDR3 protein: AISVGAAYNEQF